The 32 T cell receptor beta chains reported below all come from one sample, sequenced in a study of cytomegalovirus exposure and HLA in healthy donors. The primer mix had 60 Vbeta and 13 Jbeta primers. Assay: immunoSEQ multiplex PCR; the TCRdb copy retains only in-frame clones and omits some. The table includes around 140,000 clones, around four fifths detected once. Sequenced input: PBMCs. The source of these receptors is a woman aged 40 to 50 in good health and CMV-seronegative.

V is TRBV6-6 and J is TRBJ2-7; 8 bases match TRBD2. V gave up 10 bases and J gave up 0 bases; unmatched junction bases: 8. CDR1 is MNHNY and CDR2 is SVGAGI in the germline V gene (reference sequence). The length of the CDR3 is 14 residues. The CDR3 DNA follows: TGTGCCACCAAGGGCGGGGGGTCCTCCTACGAGCAGTACTTC. Encoded protein: CATKGGGSSYEQYF.

The chain couples TRBV29-1 to TRBJ2-3, with TRBD2 matching over 10 bases. The ends lost 6 bases at V and 2 bases at J; junction bases unmatched: 17. This CDR3 comprises 18 residues. Germline V gene sequence: CDR1 SQVTM, CDR2 ANQGSEA. The CDR3 DNA reads as TGCAGCGTGCAGGGACTCTATAGCGGGGGGTTCTCCACAGATACGCAGTATTTT. It specifies CSVQGLYSGGFSTDTQYF.

The rearrangement joins TRBV19 to TRBJ2-1; 8 nucleotides agree with TRBD1. Germline assignment: CDR1 LNHDA and CDR2 SQIVND (reference sequence). CDR3 size: 16 residues. The J segment lost 3 bases and the V segment lost 7 bases, leaving 11 bases of the junction unmatched. The CDR3 region has the DNA TGTGCCAGTACGTCCCTGAAAGGACAGGGCTACAATGAGCAGTTCTTC. Translated, it gives CASTSLKGQGYNEQFF. Using reference TRBV19 and TRBJ2-1 for the parts outside the CDR3, the full variable domain is DGGITQSPKYLFRKEGQNVTLSCEQNLNHDAMYWYRQDPGQGLRLIYYSQIVNDFQKGDIAEGYSVSREKKESFPLTVTSAQKNPTAFYLCASTSLKGQGYNEQFFGPGTRLTVL.

This chain uses TRBV12-5 with TRBJ1-1; TRBD1 is a possible D gene (5 bases). Germline CDR1 is LGHNT and CDR2 is FRNRAP. This CDR3 contains 17 residues. V gave up 0 bases and J gave up 5 bases, with 19 bases separating them. The chain's CDR3 is CASGLVIGGLSGTEAFF. The DNA for the CDR3 is TGTGCTAGTGGTTTGGTAATTGGGGGACTTTCGGGTACTGAAGCTTTCTTT.

In this sample, this clone turned up once. V gene TRBV27 combines with J gene TRBJ2-3; D is uncertain. V lost 0 bases, J lost 2 bases, and 9 bases lay in between. CDR1 MNHEY and CDR2 SMNVEV come from the germline V gene (reference sequence). This CDR3 has 15 residues. Here the CDR3 DNA reads TGTGCCAGCAGTTTATCGAGGAAAACCACAGATACGCAGTATTTT. This gives the protein CASSLSRKTTDTQYF.

The rearrangement uses TRBV7-3 and TRBJ2-7; D is ambiguous. Germline V gene data show CDR1 as SGHTA and CDR2 as FQGTGA. The length of the CDR3 is 13 residues. The V gene lost 2 bases and the J gene lost 5 bases, with 10 bases spanning the gap. CDR3 loop: CASSLGPEDEQYF. In nucleotides, the CDR3 is TGTGCCAGCAGCTTAGGGCCCGAAGACGAGCAGTACTTC.

This chain connects TRBV5-6 to TRBJ1-2, with D uncertain. Per the germline V gene, CDR1 is SGHDT and CDR2 is YYEEEE. V lost 2 bases, J lost 4 bases, and 6 bases lay in between. The CDR3 has 12 residues. The CDR3 DNA follows: TGTGCCAGCAGCTTCAGAAGCTATGGCTACACCTTC. This translates into CASSFRSYGYTF. The entire variable domain, with the rest obtained from reference TRBV5-6 and TRBJ1-2, is as follows: DAGVTQSPTHLIKTRGQQVTLRCSPKSGHDTVSWYQQALGQGPQFIFQYYEEEERQRGNFPDRFSGHQFPNYSSELNVNALLLGDSALYLCASSFRSYGYTFGSGTRLTVV.

J is TRBJ1-2 and V is TRBV19; D not certain. The CDR3 length is 14 residues. The V end was cut by 6 bases, the J end by 4 bases, with 15 bases between. Germline lookup yields CDR1 LNHDA and CDR2 SQIVND (reference sequence). The CDR3 sequence is CASSRSTNPYGYTF. CDR3 bases: TGTGCCAGTAGCCGGTCTACGAACCCCTATGGCTACACCTTC.

The V and J genes are TRBV27 and TRBJ2-1; 7 bases fit TRBD1. V gave up 2 bases and J gave up 7 bases; unmatched junction bases: 5. Looked up from germline, CDR1 is MNHEY and CDR2 is SMNVEV (reference sequence). CDR3 length: 14 amino acids. CDR3 amino acids: CASSLPGQRNEQFF. The CDR3 DNA reads TGTGCCAGCAGTTTACCGGGACAGAGGAATGAGCAGTTCTTC.

The chain recombines TRBV7-3 with TRBJ1-6; 9 bases line up with TRBD1. The J segment lost 10 bases and the V segment lost 5 bases, leaving 9 bases of the junction unmatched. This CDR3 has 15 residues. The germline gives CDR1 SGHTA, CDR2 FQGTGA. CDR3 loop: CASSKRDRERSPLHF. CDR3 DNA sequence: TGTGCCAGCAGCAAACGGGACAGGGAACGGTCACCCCTCCACTTT.

This chain connects TRBV27 to TRBJ1-4; 8 bases fit TRBD1. This CDR3 comprises 17 residues. The junction had 12 bases not matched to a gene; V was cut back by 4 bases and J by 5 bases. Germline CDR1 and CDR2: MNHEY and SMNVEV (reference sequence). The CDR3 DNA is TGTGCCAGCAGTTCAGCGTTAAACAGGGGGTTAAATGAAAAACTGTTTTTT. It yields the protein CASSSALNRGLNEKLFF.

V usage is TRBV4-1 and J usage is TRBJ1-3; D is undetermined. Germline values: CDR1 MGHRA, CDR2 YSYEKL. The CDR3 contains 19 residues. V was shortened by 0 bases and J by 4 bases, with 22 bases between the two germline ends. Here the CDR3 DNA reads TGCGCCAGCAGCCAAGAGGTGGCCCGGATTGGCGGGCTCGGAAACACCATATATTTT. It codes for CASSQEVARIGGLGNTIYF.

The V and J genes are TRBV29-1 and TRBJ2-5; 8 bases match TRBD2. Germline trimming cut 4 bases from V and 4 bases from J; bases unmatched to any gene: 5. This CDR3 is 13 amino acids long. Germline CDR1 and CDR2: SQVTM and ANQGSEA. The CDR3: CSVARGGRETQYF. In nucleotides, the CDR3 is TGCAGCGTTGCCCGGGGGGGCCGAGAGACCCAGTACTTC.

Only a few counts were recorded for this clone. The chain is built from TRBV10-3 and TRBJ2-2, with TRBD1 identical over 7 bases. V lost 7 bases and J lost 2; bases outside the gene matches: 4. The CDR3 is 14 amino acids. The germline CDR1 and CDR2 sequences are ENHRY and SYGVKD. Here the CDR3 DNA reads TGTGCCATCAAGACAGGGTTAAACACCGGGGAGCTGTTTTTT. Amino acids: CAIKTGLNTGELFF.

The chain couples TRBV28 to TRBJ1-2; 7 nucleotides line up with TRBD1. Germline V gives CDR1 MDHEN, CDR2 SYDVKM. With V trimmed by 2 bases and J by 4 bases, 4 bases remained unmatched. The length of the CDR3 is 14 residues. The CDR3 loop is CASSLRGQTYGYTF. CDR3 DNA sequence: TGTGCCAGCAGTTTAAGGGGACAGACCTATGGCTACACCTTC.

The chain has TRBV25-1 and TRBJ2-7; 10 bases map to TRBD1. Germline values: CDR1 MGHDK, CDR2 SYGVNS. The junction had 6 bases not matched to a gene; V was cut back by 1 base and J by 6 bases. This CDR3 comprises 15 residues. The CDR3 is CASSESRTGGSEQYF. For the CDR3, the DNA is TGTGCCAGCAGTGAATCTCGGACAGGGGGAAGCGAGCAGTACTTC.

The chain has TRBV28 and TRBJ1-4; maybe TRBD1 (5 bases). The germline V and J ends were trimmed by 8 bases and 4 bases, with 20 bases remaining between them. The CDR3 has 16 residues. CDR1 is MDHEN, CDR2 SYDVKM, per germline. The CDR3 sequence: CASAGGGVGGNEKLFF. The CDR3 DNA reads TGTGCCAGCGCGGGGGGAGGGGTAGGCGGTAATGAAAAACTGTTTTTT.

This clone was picked up a small number of times. The chain combines TRBV6-6 with TRBJ2-1; 11 bases line up with TRBD2. CDR1 and CDR2 (germline): MNHNY, SVGAGI (reference sequence). This CDR3 is built from 14 residues. Trimming took 7 bases from V and 9 from J; bases not matched to a gene: 8. CDR3 residues: CASTFSGGAIEQFF. CDR3 coding DNA: TGTGCCAGCACCTTTAGCGGGGGGGCCATTGAGCAGTTCTTC.

The V gene is TRBV5-1, the J gene TRBJ2-5, with 8 nucleotides matching TRBD1. The CDR3 totals 14 residues. Germline-derived CDR1 and CDR2 are SGHRS and YFSETQ. V shed 3 bases and J 7 bases; nucleotides not matched to a gene: 8. CDR3 region: CASSSSTGEGTQYF. The CDR3, as DNA: TGCGCCAGCAGCTCCTCGACAGGGGAAGGGACCCAGTACTTC.

The gene calls are TRBV25-1 and TRBJ1-2; 7 nucleotides line up with TRBD1. Germline V CDR1 and CDR2: MGHDK, SYGVNS. The V gene end was trimmed by 3 bases and the J gene end by 0 bases; junction bases not matched to a gene: 4. The CDR3 extends over 15 amino acids. The CDR3 protein is CASSDDGQANYGYTF. Written as DNA, the CDR3 is TGTGCCAGCAGTGACGACGGACAGGCTAACTATGGCTACACCTTC.

The V gene is TRBV2, the J gene TRBJ1-2; 9 nucleotides match TRBD1. J was trimmed by 4 bases and V by 6 bases; bases with no gene match: 6. The CDR3 contains 14 residues. Germline CDR1 is SNHLY and CDR2 is FYNNEI. The CDR3 region has the DNA TGTGCCAGCAGCGGAGAGGGACAGGGCTATGGCTACACCTTC. Amino acid sequence: CASSGEGQGYGYTF.

The chain uses TRBV10-3 and TRBJ1-1; D perhaps matches TRBD1 (5 bases). The V gene's germline CDR1 is ENHRY and CDR2 SYGVKD. CDR3 length equals 15 residues. Trimming cost V 7 bases and J 1 base, with 16 bases left between them. The CDR3 sequence is CAIKTAPGPNTEAFF. In nucleotides, the CDR3 is TGTGCCATCAAGACTGCGCCAGGGCCGAACACTGAAGCTTTCTTT.

V gene TRBV2 combines with J gene TRBJ1-5; weak D call: TRBD1 (5 bases). There are 12 residues in the CDR3. Germline CDR1 SNHLY, CDR2 FYNNEI. V dropped 6 bases and J dropped 15 bases, with 18 bases sitting between them. The CDR3 loop reads CASSEDGGPPHF. Here the CDR3 DNA reads TGTGCCAGCAGCGAGGACGGGGGACCGCCGCATTTT.

This clone was seen a few times. The chain employs TRBV5-1 and TRBJ2-7; 10 bases match TRBD1. V was clipped by 4 bases and J by 2 bases; unmatched bases: 15. CDR1 is SGHRS, CDR2 YFSETQ, per germline. The CDR3 contains 18 residues. Written as DNA, the CDR3 is TGCGCCAGCAGCCGAGTTATCGATCCGGGACAGGGGACCTACGAGCAGTACTTC. Protein sequence: CASSRVIDPGQGTYEQYF.

This clone appeared a few times. The chain employs TRBV6-1 and TRBJ2-5, with 10 bases lining up with TRBD2. After removal of 1 base from V and 5 bases from J, the junction contained 10 bases not matched to a gene. The CDR3 extends over 17 amino acids. The germline V gene encodes CDR1 MNHNS and CDR2 SASEGT. The CDR3 DNA reads as TGTGCCAGCAGTGAAGGGGCTAGCGGGGGTCATGTGGAGACCCAGTACTTC. This encodes CASSEGASGGHVETQYF.

This sequence joins TRBV5-1 and TRBJ2-3; 8 bases line up with TRBD2. Looked up from germline, CDR1 is SGHRS and CDR2 is YFSETQ. V trimming: 4 bases; J trimming: 6 bases; junction bases outside the gene matches: 13. There are 16 residues in the CDR3. DNA of the CDR3: TGCGCCAGCAGCCTTACCGGCGGGGGGCCAGGGGATACGCAGTATTTT. Its protein is CASSLTGGGPGDTQYF.

The V and J genes are TRBV29-1 and TRBJ1-1, with D perhaps matching TRBD1 (5 bases). The CDR3 runs to 14 residues. Trimming stripped 6 bases from V and 0 bases from J, with 14 bases between. Germline V gene sequence: CDR1 SQVTM, CDR2 ANQGSEA. CDR3 amino acids: CSVLGRGMNTEAFF. Here the CDR3 DNA reads TGCAGCGTCCTAGGCCGGGGGATGAACACTGAAGCTTTCTTT.

The V call is TRBV4-2, the J call TRBJ1-2; tentatively, D is TRBD1 (5 bases). Germline assignment: CDR1 LGHNA and CDR2 YNFKEQ. With 6 bases removed from V and 2 bases from J, the gap between germline ends came to 22 bases. The CDR3 is 17 amino acids. This chain's CDR3 is CASSVGGVVRGNYGYTF. DNA of the CDR3: TGTGCCAGCAGTGTCGGGGGGGTAGTCCGGGGGAACTATGGCTACACCTTC.

This chain connects TRBV5-6 to TRBJ1-5, with TRBD1 matching over 7 bases. Germline CDR1 reads SGHDT; CDR2 reads YYEEEE. The CDR3 loop spans 15 amino acids. The V and J ends lost 4 bases and 0 bases, in that order; junction bases with no gene match: 4. CDR3 DNA sequence: TGTGCCAGCAGCGCACAGGGGAATAGCAATCAGCCCCAGCATTTT. Translating it yields CASSAQGNSNQPQHF.

This chain connects TRBV5-3 to TRBJ1-1, with D maybe TRBD1 (5 bases). TRBV5-3 is assigned to the ORF class and has an uncertain function. Between the trimmed V and J ends, which lost 1 base and 1 base, there was a span of 14 bases. The CDR3 loop spans 16 amino acids. CDR3: CARSLLTGETNTEAFF. Written as DNA, the CDR3 is TGTGCCAGAAGCTTGTTAACGGGGGAGACGAACACTGAAGCTTTCTTT.

This chain uses TRBV5-1 with TRBJ2-5; D gene unclear. The CDR3 has 13 amino acids. The V end was cut by 0 bases, the J end by 4 bases, with 7 bases between. Germline V gene lookup returns CDR1 SGHRS and CDR2 YFSETQ. The CDR3 here is CASSLGSGETQYF. Here the CDR3 DNA reads TGCGCCAGCAGCTTGGGGTCAGGAGAGACCCAGTACTTC.

This chain uses TRBV18 with TRBJ1-2; 8 bases agree with TRBD1. The CDR3 runs 14 residues. Trimming removed 2 bases from V and 8 bases from J; junction bases left unmatched: 7. Germline loops: CDR1 KGHSH, CDR2 LQKENI. The CDR3 loop is CASSPGDRGYGYTF. The CDR3, as DNA: TGTGCCAGCTCACCAGGAGACAGGGGTTACGGCTACACCTTC.